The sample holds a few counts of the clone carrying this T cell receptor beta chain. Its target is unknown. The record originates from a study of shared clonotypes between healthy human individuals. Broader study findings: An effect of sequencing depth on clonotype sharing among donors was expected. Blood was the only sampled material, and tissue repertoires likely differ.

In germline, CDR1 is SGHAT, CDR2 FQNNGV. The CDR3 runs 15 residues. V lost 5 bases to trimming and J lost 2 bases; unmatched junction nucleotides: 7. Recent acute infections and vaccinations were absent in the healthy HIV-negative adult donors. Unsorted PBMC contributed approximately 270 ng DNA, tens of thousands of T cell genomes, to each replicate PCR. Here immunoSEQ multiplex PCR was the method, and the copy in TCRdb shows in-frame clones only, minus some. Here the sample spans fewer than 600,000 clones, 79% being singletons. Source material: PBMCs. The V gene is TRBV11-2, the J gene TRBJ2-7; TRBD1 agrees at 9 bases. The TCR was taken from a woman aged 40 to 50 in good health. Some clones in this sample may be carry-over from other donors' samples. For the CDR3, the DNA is TGTGCCAGCAGCCGGATAGGACAGGGGACCTACGAGCAGTACTTC. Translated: CASSRIGQGTYEQYF.